Listed below are T cell receptor beta chains from one sample, sequenced in a study of brain T cells in children with intractable seizures. The table came from immunoSEQ multiplex PCR; TCRdb's copy has only in-frame clones and leaves some out. The table has about 340,000 clones, over 90% seen once; the top ten hold roughly 5.7%. The source was peripheral blood, collected approximately 5 months after surgery. The source of these receptors is a boy in the first two years of life with tuberous sclerosis and intractable seizures. CDR3s include the opening cysteine and the closing phenylalanine or tryptophan. Fields, in order: CDR3 protein, CDR3 DNA, V gene, J gene, D gene. D genes are given only for firm matches.

CDR3: CASSLGDRVLHTIYF
DNA: TGTGCCAGCAGCTTAGGGGACAGGGTTTTACACACCATATATTTT
V: TRBV7-2
J: TRBJ1-3
D: TRBD1

CDR3: CASSDSTSGSGANVLTF
DNA: TGTGCCAGCAGTGACTCGACTAGCGGGAGTGGGGCCAACGTCCTGACTTTC
V: TRBV6-4
J: TRBJ2-6
D: TRBD2

CDR3: CASRGLAGFQETQYF
DNA: TGTGCCAGCAGGGGACTAGCGGGTTTCCAAGAGACCCAGTACTTC
V: TRBV2
J: TRBJ2-5
D: TRBD2

CDR3: CASTKAEAGSRGELFF
DNA: TGTGCCAGTACCAAGGCCGAGGCAGGTTCCCGTGGGGAGCTGTTTTTT
V: TRBV19
J: TRBJ2-2
D: NA

CDR3: CASGTGRRVENTEAFF
DNA: TGCGCCAGCGGAACAGGGAGGAGAGTTGAGAACACTGAAGCTTTCTTT
V: TRBV5-1
J: TRBJ1-1
D: NA

CDR3: CASSSAGTDTQYF
DNA: TGCGCCAGCAGCTCGGCAGGCACAGATACGCAGTATTTT
V: TRBV5-1
J: TRBJ2-3
D: NA

CDR3: CASSSPKGRGVRGYTF
DNA: TGTGCCAGCAGCTCCCCCAAGGGCAGGGGCGTCCGTGGCTACACCTTC
V: TRBV11-2
J: TRBJ1-2
D: NA

CDR3: CASSFGRQSYEQYF
DNA: TGTGCCAGCAGCTTCGGGAGACAGAGCTACGAGCAGTACTTC
V: TRBV7-8
J: TRBJ2-7
D: NA

CDR3: CASSSQSSGANVLTF
DNA: TGTGCCAGCAGTTCGCAAAGCTCTGGGGCCAACGTCCTGACTTTC
V: TRBV6-5
J: TRBJ2-6
D: NA

CDR3: CASSLSAVSSYEQYF
DNA: TGTGCCAGCAGTTTATCCGCTGTTAGCTCCTACGAGCAGTACTTC
V: TRBV27
J: TRBJ2-7
D: NA

CDR3: CASSFQVTYGYTF
DNA: TGTGCCAGCAGCTTCCAGGTGACCTATGGCTACACCTTC
V: TRBV5-8
J: TRBJ1-2
D: NA

CDR3: CASRTGPAGSPLHF
DNA: TGTGCCAGTAGGACAGGGCCGGCAGGATCACCCCTCCACTTT
V: TRBV19
J: TRBJ1-6
D: TRBD1

CDR3: CASSYATHGGNTIYF
DNA: TGTGCCAGCAGTTACGCGACTCATGGAGGAAACACCATATATTTT
V: TRBV6-2/TRBV6-3
J: TRBJ1-3
D: NA

CDR3: CAISGGSRDRPQHF
DNA: TGTGCCATCAGCGGGGGCTCCCGTGACAGACCCCAGCATTTT
V: TRBV10-3
J: TRBJ1-5
D: NA

CDR3: CASRKEDYEQYF
DNA: TGTGCCAGCAGAAAGGAGGACTACGAGCAGTACTTC
V: TRBV2
J: TRBJ2-7
D: NA

CDR3: CASSRYGSQETQYF
DNA: TGTGCCAGTAGCCGGTACGGGTCCCAAGAGACCCAGTACTTC
V: TRBV19
J: TRBJ2-5
D: NA

CDR3: CASRVGNTIYF
DNA: TGTGCCAGTAGGGTTGGAAACACCATATATTTT
V: TRBV19
J: TRBJ1-3
D: NA

CDR3: CASKTAPGGANVLTF
DNA: TGTGCCAGTAAGACAGCACCGGGGGGGGCCAACGTCCTGACTTTC
V: TRBV19
J: TRBJ2-6
D: NA

CDR3: CASSLEFEGQTQYF
DNA: TGTGCCAGCAGCTTAGAGTTCGAAGGACAGACCCAGTACTTC
V: TRBV11-3
J: TRBJ2-5
D: NA

CDR3: CASSLTGTLFTDTQYF
DNA: TGTGCCAGCAGCCTCACCGGGACTCTCTTCACAGATACGCAGTATTTT
V: TRBV14
J: TRBJ2-3
D: NA

CDR3: CASSQTSGYSSYNEQFF
DNA: TGTGCCAGTAGTCAAACTAGCGGGTATAGCTCCTACAATGAGCAGTTCTTC
V: TRBV19
J: TRBJ2-1
D: TRBD2

CDR3: CASSLDPYQPQHF
DNA: TGTGCCAGCAGCTTGGACCCCTATCAGCCCCAGCATTTT
V: TRBV5-5
J: TRBJ1-5
D: NA

CDR3: CASSLMVGLNTEAFF
DNA: TGCGCCAGCAGCTTGATGGTGGGATTGAACACTGAAGCTTTCTTT
V: TRBV5-1
J: TRBJ1-1
D: NA

CDR3: CASSSPRQGGFGYTF
DNA: TGTGCCAGCAGTTCTCCCCGACAGGGGGGGTTTGGCTACACCTTC
V: TRBV6-5
J: TRBJ1-2
D: TRBD1

CDR3: CASRLIRGLTDTQYF
DNA: TGTGCCAGCAGGCTAATCAGGGGGCTCACAGATACGCAGTATTTT
V: TRBV28
J: TRBJ2-3
D: TRBD1

CDR3: CASSPWGLETYEQYF
DNA: TGTGCCAGCAGCCCTTGGGGACTCGAAACCTACGAGCAGTACTTC
V: TRBV7-9
J: TRBJ2-7
D: NA

CDR3: CASSQGLAGGRSDTQYF
DNA: TGTGCCAGCAGCCAAGGACTAGCGGGGGGGCGTTCAGATACGCAGTATTTT
V: TRBV4-2
J: TRBJ2-3
D: TRBD2

CDR3: CASSSGTGGEDEQYF
DNA: TGTGCCAGCAGTTCCGGGACAGGGGGGGAGGACGAGCAGTACTTC
V: TRBV2
J: TRBJ2-7
D: TRBD1

CDR3: CASSESGLRYGYTF
DNA: TGTGCCAGCAGTGAATCAGGACTTCGCTATGGCTACACCTTC
V: TRBV25-1
J: TRBJ1-2
D: NA

CDR3: CASSLGGGTPYGYTF
DNA: TGCGCCAGCAGCTTGGGAGGGGGGACACCCTATGGCTACACCTTC
V: TRBV5-1
J: TRBJ1-2
D: NA

CDR3: CASSYRRGYGYTF
DNA: TGTGCCAGCAGTTACCGGCGGGGCTATGGCTACACCTTC
V: TRBV6-5
J: TRBJ1-2
D: NA

CDR3: CATRGGGGADTQYF
DNA: TGTGCCACCCGGGGGGGCGGTGGTGCAGATACGCAGTATTTT
V: TRBV7-8
J: TRBJ2-3
D: TRBD2

CDR3: CASSLARALASHTDTQYF
DNA: TGTGCCAGCAGCTTAGCGAGAGCACTAGCATCACACACAGATACGCAGTATTTT
V: TRBV7-9
J: TRBJ2-3
D: NA

CDR3: CASGITGATGELFF
DNA: TGTGCCAGCGGAATAACAGGGGCCACCGGGGAGCTGTTTTTT
V: TRBV5-8
J: TRBJ2-2
D: TRBD1

CDR3: CASSQGRWGYTF
DNA: TGTGCCAGTAGCCAGGGTAGGTGGGGCTACACCTTC
V: TRBV19
J: TRBJ1-2
D: NA

CDR3: CASSIKTGGRLYGYTF
DNA: TGTGCCAGTAGTATAAAGACAGGGGGGCGATTGTATGGCTACACCTTC
V: TRBV19
J: TRBJ1-2
D: TRBD1

CDR3: CAWSYGGAQETQYF
DNA: TGTGCCTGGAGTTATGGTGGCGCCCAAGAGACCCAGTACTTC
V: TRBV30
J: TRBJ2-5
D: NA

CDR3: CASSPQGNEQFF
DNA: TGTGCCAGCAGCCCCCAGGGGAATGAGCAGTTCTTC
V: TRBV7-3
J: TRBJ2-1
D: NA

CDR3: CASRGLAGGVTGELFF
DNA: TGTGCCAGCAGGGGTTTGGCCGGGGGAGTCACCGGGGAGCTGTTTTTT
V: TRBV27
J: TRBJ2-2
D: NA

CDR3: CASSGGNYGYTF
DNA: TGTGCCAGCAGCGGCGGAAACTATGGCTACACCTTC
V: TRBV5-8
J: TRBJ1-2
D: NA

CDR3: CASSYSLYGYTF
DNA: TGTGCCAGCAGTTACAGCCTCTATGGCTACACCTTC
V: TRBV12-3/TRBV12-4
J: TRBJ1-2
D: NA

CDR3: CASSFGQGGAEAFF
DNA: TGTGCCAGCAGCTTCGGGCAGGGTGGCGCTGAAGCTTTCTTT
V: TRBV13
J: TRBJ1-1
D: NA

CDR3: CASSPYTGLSTDTQYF
DNA: TGTGCCAGCTCACCATACACAGGCCTTAGCACAGATACGCAGTATTTT
V: TRBV18
J: TRBJ2-3
D: NA

CDR3: CASTWSSGASYEQYF
DNA: TGTGCCAGCACCTGGTCTAGCGGGGCTAGCTACGAGCAGTACTTC
V: TRBV2
J: TRBJ2-7
D: TRBD2

CDR3: CASSIQTGRAGELFF
DNA: TGTGCCAGTAGTATCCAGACGGGGAGGGCCGGGGAGCTGTTTTTT
V: TRBV19
J: TRBJ2-2
D: TRBD2

CDR3: CASGPLKGFANTGELFF
DNA: TGTGCCAGCGGCCCCTTAAAGGGGTTCGCGAACACCGGGGAGCTGTTTTTT
V: TRBV28
J: TRBJ2-2
D: NA

CDR3: CASSISPGLKEQYF
DNA: TGTGCCAGTAGTATAAGCCCGGGATTGAAGGAGCAGTACTTC
V: TRBV19
J: TRBJ2-7
D: NA

CDR3: CASSVQTTGGDGYTF
DNA: TGTGCCAGTAGTGTCCAGACGACAGGGGGCGATGGCTACACCTTC
V: TRBV19
J: TRBJ1-2
D: TRBD1

CDR3: CASRETGLAYEQYF
DNA: TGTGCCAGCAGAGAGACAGGTTTGGCCTACGAGCAGTACTTC
V: TRBV25-1
J: TRBJ2-7
D: NA